A selection of T cell receptor beta chains follows, all from one sample in a study of T cell responses to AZD1222 COVID-19 vaccine. Repertoires were generated with immunoSEQ multiplex PCR, while TCRdb's copy carries only in-frame clones and drops some. This table holds about 15,000 clones, about 87% found once. The sample in question was peripheral blood, obtained 28 days after the second AZD1222 dose. These TCRs come from an adult who received the AZD1222 COVID-19 vaccine. Each CDR3 is given with its conserved first and last residue. The D gene is left open where the match is weak. Size is omitted from some rows. Given values are once, few, many or a class for expanded clones.

V: TRBV29-1; D: TRBD1; size: .; J: TRBJ2-7; CDR3: CSAQGSYEQYF; DNA: TGCAGCGCACAGGGGAGCTACGAGCAGTACTTC
V: TRBV4-1; D: .; size: .; J: TRBJ1-3; CDR3: CASSQELGGGNTIYF; DNA: TGCGCCAGCAGCCAAGAGCTCGGGGGCGGAAACACCATATATTTT
V: TRBV13; D: .; size: once; J: TRBJ2-7; CDR3: CASSLGRSYEQYF; DNA: TGTGCCAGCAGCTTAGGTAGGTCCTACGAGCAGTACTTC
V: TRBV30; D: .; size: .; J: TRBJ2-7; CDR3: CAWARGRGEQYF; DNA: TGTGCCTGGGCCAGGGGAAGGGGTGAGCAGTACTTC
V: TRBV7-9; D: TRBD2; size: .; J: TRBJ2-5; CDR3: CASSLREGETQYF; DNA: TGTGCCAGCAGCTTAAGGGAGGGCGAGACCCAGTACTTC
V: TRBV5-4; D: .; size: .; J: TRBJ1-4; CDR3: CASSSVGYEKLFF; DNA: TGTGCCAGCAGCTCAGTCGGGTATGAAAAACTGTTTTTT
V: TRBV24-1; D: TRBD1; size: .; J: TRBJ1-3; CDR3: CATSDSGTGLSGNTIYF; DNA: TGTGCCACCAGTGATTCTGGGACAGGACTCTCTGGAAACACCATATATTTT
V: TRBV3-1/TRBV3-2; D: .; size: .; J: TRBJ1-2; CDR3: CASSQDPQVRGYGYTF; DNA: TGTGCCAGCAGCCAAGATCCTCAGGTTAGGGGCTATGGCTACACCTTC
V: TRBV19; D: .; size: .; J: TRBJ2-5; CDR3: CASSIGRVQETQYF; DNA: TGTGCCAGTAGTATCGGCAGGGTCCAAGAGACCCAGTACTTC
V: TRBV11-1; D: .; size: .; J: TRBJ2-7; CDR3: CASSYRTTPYEQYF; DNA: TGTGCCAGCAGCTACAGGACAACTCCCTACGAGCAGTACTTC
V: TRBV18; D: TRBD1; size: once; J: TRBJ1-5; CDR3: CASSQGQGTGQPQHF; DNA: TGTGCCAGCTCACAGGGACAGGGGACAGGGCAGCCCCAGCATTTT
V: TRBV19; D: .; size: .; J: TRBJ1-2; CDR3: CASSMTGNYGYTF; DNA: TGTGCCAGTAGTATGACTGGGAACTATGGCTACACCTTC
V: TRBV2; D: TRBD1; size: .; J: TRBJ1-2; CDR3: CASSEGQGLYYGYTF; DNA: TGTGCCAGCAGTGAGGGACAGGGACTCTACTATGGCTACACCTTC
V: TRBV7-2; D: .; size: .; J: TRBJ1-6; CDR3: CASSLSGITSPLHF; DNA: TGTGCCAGCAGCTTATCAGGGATCACTTCACCCCTCCACTTT
V: TRBV2; D: .; size: .; J: TRBJ1-5; CDR3: CASSEGHGSGEPQHF; DNA: TGTGCCAGCAGTGAGGGTCACGGCTCTGGGGAGCCCCAGCATTTT
V: TRBV10-3; D: TRBD1; size: once; J: TRBJ2-5; CDR3: CAISEYRDRGGGETQYF; DNA: TGTGCCATCAGTGAGTACCGGGACAGGGGCGGTGGAGAGACCCAGTACTTC
V: TRBV3-1/TRBV3-2; D: .; size: once; J: TRBJ2-3; CDR3: CASQTTRGRTDTQYF; DNA: TGTGCCAGCCAAACCACGAGGGGTCGTACAGATACGCAGTATTTT
V: TRBV9; D: TRBD2; size: .; J: TRBJ2-5; CDR3: CASSGGTSGGWTLGEETQYF; DNA: TGTGCCAGCAGCGGCGGGACTAGCGGGGGTTGGACCTTAGGAGAAGAGACCCAGTACTTC
V: TRBV19; D: .; size: .; J: TRBJ1-5; CDR3: CASSIDRDQPQHF; DNA: TGTGCCAGTAGTATAGACAGGGATCAGCCCCAGCATTTT
V: TRBV19; D: .; size: .; J: TRBJ1-1; CDR3: CASSPRVTEAFF; DNA: TGTGCCAGTAGTCCCCGGGTCACTGAAGCTTTCTTT
V: TRBV18; D: .; size: .; J: TRBJ2-1; CDR3: CVSSPRGQGLIGTTYNEQFF; DNA: TGTGTCAGCTCACCAAGGGGTCAAGGATTGATCGGCACAACCTACAATGAGCAGTTCTTC
V: TRBV10-1; D: TRBD1; size: few; J: TRBJ1-6; CDR3: CASSSGQDNSPLHF; DNA: TGCGCCAGCAGCTCAGGACAGGATAATTCACCCCTCCACTTT
V: TRBV19; D: .; size: .; J: TRBJ2-1; CDR3: CASNTRDRYNEQFF; DNA: TGTGCCAGTAACACCCGGGATAGATACAATGAGCAGTTCTTC
V: TRBV5-1; D: TRBD1; size: .; J: TRBJ2-7; CDR3: CASSFGTGGIEQYF; DNA: TGCGCCAGCAGCTTCGGAACAGGGGGAATCGAGCAGTACTTC
V: TRBV5-6; D: .; size: .; J: TRBJ2-3; CDR3: CASSLSPISTDTQYF; DNA: TGTGCCAGCAGCTTGTCGCCCATCAGCACAGATACGCAGTATTTT
V: TRBV19; D: TRBD1; size: .; J: TRBJ1-3; CDR3: CASETGQGGNTIYF; DNA: TGTGCCAGTGAGACAGGGCAGGGTGGAAACACCATATATTTT
V: TRBV9; D: .; size: .; J: TRBJ1-1; CDR3: CASSVEGSDTEAFF; DNA: TGTGCCAGCAGCGTAGAAGGGTCGGACACTGAAGCTTTCTTT
V: TRBV3-1/TRBV3-2; D: TRBD2; size: .; J: TRBJ2-7; CDR3: CASSQGPLAGGGDEQYF; DNA: TGTGCCAGCAGCCAGGGCCCCCTAGCGGGGGGTGGTGACGAGCAGTACTTC
V: TRBV19; D: .; size: .; J: TRBJ2-1; CDR3: CASSTQGQWFF; DNA: TGTGCCAGTAGTACCCAGGGGCAGTGGTTCTTC
V: TRBV19; D: .; size: once; J: TRBJ2-2; CDR3: CASSIHRDTGELFF; DNA: TGTGCCAGTAGTATACACAGGGACACCGGGGAGCTGTTTTTT
V: TRBV30; D: .; size: .; J: TRBJ2-3; CDR3: CAWSVDRFSSTDTQYF; DNA: TGTGCCTGGAGTGTAGATAGGTTTTCTAGCACAGATACGCAGTATTTT
V: TRBV20-1; D: .; size: .; J: TRBJ2-1; CDR3: CSAGTTDEQFF; DNA: TGCAGTGCTGGTACAACGGATGAGCAGTTCTTC
V: TRBV5-1; D: TRBD2; size: .; J: TRBJ2-7; CDR3: CASSTSGTTYEQYF; DNA: TGCGCCAGCAGCACTAGCGGGACGACCTACGAGCAGTACTTC
V: TRBV5-8; D: .; size: .; J: TRBJ2-1; CDR3: CASSGWAGVNEQFF; DNA: TGTGCCAGCTCCGGGTGGGCCGGTGTCAATGAGCAGTTCTTC
V: TRBV6-5; D: .; size: .; J: TRBJ2-7; CDR3: CASSPSRGEQYF; DNA: TGTGCCAGCAGTCCGTCCAGGGGCGAGCAGTACTTC
V: TRBV29-1; D: .; size: .; J: TRBJ1-3; CDR3: CSALLALGISGNTIYF; DNA: TGCAGCGCTTTACTCGCGCTAGGGATCTCTGGAAACACCATATATTTT
V: TRBV7-9; D: .; size: .; J: TRBJ2-1; CDR3: CASSLRGNENEQFF; DNA: TGTGCCAGCAGCTTACGGGGTAATGAAAATGAGCAGTTCTTC
V: TRBV7-6; D: .; size: .; J: TRBJ2-2; CDR3: CASSLKLQGNTGELFF; DNA: TGTGCCAGCAGCTTAAAACTACAGGGGAACACCGGGGAGCTGTTTTTT
V: TRBV9; D: .; size: .; J: TRBJ2-1; CDR3: CASSPKTGQDEQFF; DNA: TGTGCCAGCAGCCCAAAGACAGGCCAGGATGAGCAGTTCTTC
V: TRBV3-1/TRBV3-2; D: .; size: .; J: TRBJ2-7; CDR3: CASSQAMGFYEQYF; DNA: TGTGCCAGCAGCCAAGCAATGGGCTTCTACGAGCAGTACTTC
V: TRBV9; D: .; size: few; J: TRBJ1-1; CDR3: CASSADWGGAAFF; DNA: TGTGCCAGCAGCGCCGACTGGGGAGGCGCCGCTTTCTTT
V: TRBV5-6; D: TRBD2; size: .; J: TRBJ2-5; CDR3: CASSLPGGQTQYF; DNA: TGTGCCAGCAGCTTGCCGGGGGGGCAGACCCAGTACTTC
V: TRBV6-5; D: .; size: .; J: TRBJ2-5; CDR3: CATTAVQETQYF; DNA: TGTGCCACCACAGCAGTTCAAGAGACCCAGTACTTC
V: TRBV7-8; D: .; size: .; J: TRBJ1-1; CDR3: CASSLAGDHTEAFF; DNA: TGTGCCAGCAGCTTAGCGGGGGACCACACTGAAGCTTTCTTT
V: TRBV9; D: TRBD1; size: few; J: TRBJ1-2; CDR3: CASSAGTAYGYTF; DNA: TGTGCCAGCAGCGCGGGGACAGCCTATGGCTACACCTTC
V: TRBV18; D: .; size: few; J: TRBJ1-1; CDR3: CASSPTVVVDTEAFF; DNA: TGTGCCAGCTCACCAACGGTGGTGGTGGACACTGAAGCTTTCTTT
V: TRBV7-2; D: .; size: .; J: TRBJ1-1; CDR3: CASSLGSGAFF; DNA: TGTGCCAGCAGCTTAGGATCTGGAGCTTTCTTT
V: TRBV19; D: .; size: .; J: TRBJ2-2; CDR3: CASSNRAATGELFF; DNA: TGTGCCAGTAGTAACAGGGCCGCCACCGGGGAGCTGTTTTTT
V: TRBV18; D: .; size: .; J: TRBJ2-2; CDR3: CASSLLADSSTGELFF; DNA: TGTGCCAGCTCACTTTTAGCGGATTCGAGCACCGGGGAGCTGTTTTTT
V: TRBV9; D: TRBD2; size: .; J: TRBJ2-7; CDR3: CASSAGLAGGPSYEQYF; DNA: TGTGCCAGCAGTGCAGGACTAGCGGGGGGTCCCTCCTACGAGCAGTACTTC
V: TRBV7-2; D: .; size: .; J: TRBJ1-1; CDR3: CASSLSTVTEAFF; DNA: TGTGCCAGCAGCTTAAGTACAGTCACTGAAGCTTTCTTT
V: TRBV6-5; D: .; size: .; J: TRBJ1-2; CDR3: CASQTGTGYGYTF; DNA: TGTGCCAGCCAAACAGGGACGGGCTATGGCTACACCTTC
V: TRBV4-2; D: .; size: .; J: TRBJ2-5; CDR3: CASSRGGTQETQYF; DNA: TGTGCCAGCAGCCGAGGGGGTACCCAAGAGACCCAGTACTTC